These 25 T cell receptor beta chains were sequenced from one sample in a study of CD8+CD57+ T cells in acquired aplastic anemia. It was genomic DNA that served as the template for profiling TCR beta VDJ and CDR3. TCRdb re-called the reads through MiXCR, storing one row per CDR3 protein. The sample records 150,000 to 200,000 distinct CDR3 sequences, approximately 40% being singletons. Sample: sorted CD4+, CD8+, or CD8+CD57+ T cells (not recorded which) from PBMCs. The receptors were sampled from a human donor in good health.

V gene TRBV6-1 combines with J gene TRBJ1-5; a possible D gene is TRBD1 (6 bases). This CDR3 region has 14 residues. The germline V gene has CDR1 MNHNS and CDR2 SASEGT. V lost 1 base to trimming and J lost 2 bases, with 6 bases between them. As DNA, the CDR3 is TGTGCCAGCAGTGAAGGACAGGGCAATCAGCCCCAGCATTTT. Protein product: CASSEGQGNQPQHF.

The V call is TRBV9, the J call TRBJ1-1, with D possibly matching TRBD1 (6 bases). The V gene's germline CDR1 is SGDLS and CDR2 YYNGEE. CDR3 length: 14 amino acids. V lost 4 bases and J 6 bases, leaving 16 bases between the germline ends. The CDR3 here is CASSLQGVVSEAFF. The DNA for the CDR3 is TGTGCCAGCAGCCTACAGGGTGTAGTTTCTGAAGCTTTCTTT.

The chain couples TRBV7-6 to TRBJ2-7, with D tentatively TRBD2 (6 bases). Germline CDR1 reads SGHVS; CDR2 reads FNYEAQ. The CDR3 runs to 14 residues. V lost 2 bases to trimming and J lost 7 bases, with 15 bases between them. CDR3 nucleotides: TGTGCCAGCAGCTTAAATCCGGGAGCGCTTGAGCAGTACTTC. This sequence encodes CASSLNPGALEQYF.

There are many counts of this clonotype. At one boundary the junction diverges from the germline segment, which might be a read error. CDR3: CASSTAPLAGATYTQYF. In nucleotides, the CDR3 is TGCGCCAGCAGCACGGCCCCTTTAGCGGGGGCCACATATACGCAGTATTTT. The chain recombines TRBV5-1 with TRBJ2-3; 9 nucleotides match TRBD2. The length of the CDR3 is 17 residues. Germline V CDR1 and CDR2: SGHRS, YFSETQ.

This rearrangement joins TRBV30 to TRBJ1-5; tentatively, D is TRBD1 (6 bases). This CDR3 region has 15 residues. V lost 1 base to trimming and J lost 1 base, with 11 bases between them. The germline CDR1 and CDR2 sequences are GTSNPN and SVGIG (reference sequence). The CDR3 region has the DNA TGTGCCTGGAGTGCACAGGGTTGGAGCAATCAGCCCCAGCATTTT. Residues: CAWSAQGWSNQPQHF.

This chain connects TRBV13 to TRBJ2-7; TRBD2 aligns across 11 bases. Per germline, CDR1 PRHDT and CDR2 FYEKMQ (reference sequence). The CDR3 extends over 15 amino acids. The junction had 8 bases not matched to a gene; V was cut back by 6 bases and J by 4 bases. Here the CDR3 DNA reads TGTGCCAGCAGTTTAAGTAGCGGGGGGGAATACGAGCAGTACTTC. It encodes CASSLSSGGEYEQYF. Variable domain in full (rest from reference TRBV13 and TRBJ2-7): AAGVIQSPRHLIKEKRETATLKCYPIPRHDTVYWYQQGPGQDPQFLISFYEKMQSDKGSIPDRFSAQQFSDYHSELNMSSLELGDSALYFCASSLSSGGEYEQYFGPGTRLTVT.

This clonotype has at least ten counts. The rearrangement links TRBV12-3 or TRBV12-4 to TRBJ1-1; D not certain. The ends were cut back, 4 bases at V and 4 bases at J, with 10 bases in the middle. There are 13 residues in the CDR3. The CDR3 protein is CASSSLWRTEAFF. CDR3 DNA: TGTGCCAGCAGTTCCCTTTGGCGCACTGAAGCTTTCTTT.

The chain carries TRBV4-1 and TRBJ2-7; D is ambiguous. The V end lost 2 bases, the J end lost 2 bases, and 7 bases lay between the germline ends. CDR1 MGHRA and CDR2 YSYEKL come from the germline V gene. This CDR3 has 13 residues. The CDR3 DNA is TGCGCCAGCAGCCAAAACGCAGCCTACGAGCAGTACTTC. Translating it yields CASSQNAAYEQYF.

CDR3 region: CASSGTVQETQYF. CDR3 bases: TGTGCCAGCAGTGGTACAGTCCAAGAGACCCAGTACTTC. J is TRBJ2-5 and V is TRBV25-1; no clear D. The germline V gene encodes CDR1 MGHDK and CDR2 SYGVNS. V lost 4 bases and J 1 base, leaving 7 bases between the germline ends. The CDR3 is made up of 13 amino acids.

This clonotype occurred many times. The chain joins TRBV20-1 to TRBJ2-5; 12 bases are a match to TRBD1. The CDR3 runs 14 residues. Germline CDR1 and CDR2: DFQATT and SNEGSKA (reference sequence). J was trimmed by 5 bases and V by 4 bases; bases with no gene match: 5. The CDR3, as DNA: TGCAGTGCTACCGGGACAGGGGGCAGGGAGACCCAGTACTTC. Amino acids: CSATGTGGRETQYF.

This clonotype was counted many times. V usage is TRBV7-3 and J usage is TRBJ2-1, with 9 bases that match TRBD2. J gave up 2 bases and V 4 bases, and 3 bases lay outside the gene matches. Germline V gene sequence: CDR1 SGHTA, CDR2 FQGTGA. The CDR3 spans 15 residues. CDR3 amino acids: CASSSTSGTYNEQFF. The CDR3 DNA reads TGTGCCAGCAGCTCGACTAGCGGAACCTACAATGAGCAGTTCTTC.

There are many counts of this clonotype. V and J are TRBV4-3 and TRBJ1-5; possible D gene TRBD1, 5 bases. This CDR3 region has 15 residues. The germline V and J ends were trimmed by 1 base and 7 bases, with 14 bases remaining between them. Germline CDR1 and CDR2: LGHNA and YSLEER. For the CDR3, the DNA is TGCGCCAGCAGCCAAGGGGGGAGGAGTAGCCAGCCCCAGCATTTT. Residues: CASSQGGRSSQPQHF.

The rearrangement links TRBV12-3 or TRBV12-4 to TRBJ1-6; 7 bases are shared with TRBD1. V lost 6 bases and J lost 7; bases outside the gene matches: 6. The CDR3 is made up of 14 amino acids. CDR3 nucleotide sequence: TGTGCCAGCAGAACCGGGACAGACAATTCACCCCTCCACTTT. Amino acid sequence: CASRTGTDNSPLHF.

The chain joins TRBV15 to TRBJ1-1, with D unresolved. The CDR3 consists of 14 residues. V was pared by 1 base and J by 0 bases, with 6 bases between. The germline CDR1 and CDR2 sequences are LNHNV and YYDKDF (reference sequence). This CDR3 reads CATSRGDLNTEAFF. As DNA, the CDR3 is TGTGCCACCAGCAGAGGCGACTTGAACACTGAAGCTTTCTTT.

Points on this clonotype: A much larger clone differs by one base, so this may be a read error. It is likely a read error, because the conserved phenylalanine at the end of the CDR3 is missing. CDR3 in amino acids: CASQVDRGPTEAFL. The CDR3 DNA sequence: TGTGCTAGCCAGGTAGACAGGGGGCCGACTGAAGCTTTCCTT. The rearrangement uses TRBV12-5 and TRBJ1-1; 10 nucleotides agree with TRBD1. Germline CDR1 is LGHNT and CDR2 is FRNRAP. V trimming: 9 bases; J trimming: 5 bases; junction bases outside the gene matches: 9. This CDR3 spans 14 amino acids.

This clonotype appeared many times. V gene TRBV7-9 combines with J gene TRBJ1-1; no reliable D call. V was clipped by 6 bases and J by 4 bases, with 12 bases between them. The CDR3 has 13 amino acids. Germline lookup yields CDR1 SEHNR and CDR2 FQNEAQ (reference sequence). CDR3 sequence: CASSKETRTEAFF. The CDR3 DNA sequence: TGTGCCAGCAGTAAAGAGACACGCACTGAAGCTTTCTTT. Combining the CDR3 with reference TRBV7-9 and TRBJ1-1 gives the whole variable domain DTGVSQNPRHKITKRGQNVTFRCDPISEHNRLYWYRQTLGQGPEFLTYFQNEAQLEKSRLLSDRFSAERPKGSFSTLEIQRTEQGDSAMYLCASSKETRTEAFFGQGTRLTVV.

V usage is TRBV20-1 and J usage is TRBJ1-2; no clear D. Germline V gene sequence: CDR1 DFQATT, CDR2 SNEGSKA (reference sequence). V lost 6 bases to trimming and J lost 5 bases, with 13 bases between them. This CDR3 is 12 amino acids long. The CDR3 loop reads CSAADGRYGYTF. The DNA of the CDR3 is TGCAGTGCAGCGGACGGACGGTATGGCTACACCTTC.

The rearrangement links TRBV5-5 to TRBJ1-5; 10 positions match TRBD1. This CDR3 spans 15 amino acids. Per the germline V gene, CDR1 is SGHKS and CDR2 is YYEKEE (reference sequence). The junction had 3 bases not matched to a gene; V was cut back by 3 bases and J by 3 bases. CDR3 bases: TGTGCCAGCAGCTGGGACAGGGGTACCAATCAGCCCCAGCATTTT. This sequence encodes CASSWDRGTNQPQHF.

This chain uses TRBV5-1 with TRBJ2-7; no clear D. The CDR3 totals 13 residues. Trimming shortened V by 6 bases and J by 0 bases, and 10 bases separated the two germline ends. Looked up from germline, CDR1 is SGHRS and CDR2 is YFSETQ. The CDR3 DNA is TGCGCCAGCACCCATCCATCCTCCTACGAGCAGTACTTC. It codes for CASTHPSSYEQYF.

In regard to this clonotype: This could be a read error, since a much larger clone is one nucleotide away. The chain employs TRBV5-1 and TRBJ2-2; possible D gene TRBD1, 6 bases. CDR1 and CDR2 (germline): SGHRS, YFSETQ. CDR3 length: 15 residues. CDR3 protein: CVSSFARGHTGELFF. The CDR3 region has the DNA TGCGTCAGCAGCTTCGCCAGGGGTCATACCGGGGAGCTGTTTTTT.

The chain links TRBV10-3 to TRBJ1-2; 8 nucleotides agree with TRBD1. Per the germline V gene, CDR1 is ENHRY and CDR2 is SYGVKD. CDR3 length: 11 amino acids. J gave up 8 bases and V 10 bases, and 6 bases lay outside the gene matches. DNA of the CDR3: TGTGCCAGCGGACAGGGAACGGGCTACACCTTC. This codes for CASGQGTGYTF.

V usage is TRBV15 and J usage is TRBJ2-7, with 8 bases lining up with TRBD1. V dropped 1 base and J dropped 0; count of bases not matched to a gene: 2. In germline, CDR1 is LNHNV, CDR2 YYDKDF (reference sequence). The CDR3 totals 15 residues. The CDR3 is CATSRAGTGSYEQYF. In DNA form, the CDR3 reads TGTGCCACCAGCAGAGCCGGGACAGGCTCCTACGAGCAGTACTTC.

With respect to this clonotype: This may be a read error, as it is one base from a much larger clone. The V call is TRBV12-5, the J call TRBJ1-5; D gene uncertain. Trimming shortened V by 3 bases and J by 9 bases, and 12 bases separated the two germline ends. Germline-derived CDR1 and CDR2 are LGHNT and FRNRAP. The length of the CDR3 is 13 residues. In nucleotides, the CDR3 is TGTGCTAGTGGTTTAATGAGGTTTCGGCCCCAGCATTTT. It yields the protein CASGLMRFRPQHF.

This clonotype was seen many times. DNA for the CDR3: TGTGCCAGCAGCCCCCGGACAGGGATAGCTAACTATGGCTACACCTTC. This sequence encodes CASSPRTGIANYGYTF. The chain carries TRBV7-2 and TRBJ1-2; 8 positions match TRBD1. Trimming at V came to 5 bases and at J to 0 bases, leaving 8 bases not matched to a gene. There are 16 residues in the CDR3. Germline V gene lookup returns CDR1 SGHTA and CDR2 FQGNSA.

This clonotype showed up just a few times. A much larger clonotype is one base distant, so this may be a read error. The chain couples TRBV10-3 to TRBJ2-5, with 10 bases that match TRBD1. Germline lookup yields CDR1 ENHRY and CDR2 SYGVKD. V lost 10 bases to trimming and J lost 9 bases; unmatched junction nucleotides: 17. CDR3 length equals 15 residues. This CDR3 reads CASSQDHGTGEAQYF. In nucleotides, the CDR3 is TGTGCCAGCAGCCAAGATCACGGGACAGGGGAGGCCCAGTACTTC.